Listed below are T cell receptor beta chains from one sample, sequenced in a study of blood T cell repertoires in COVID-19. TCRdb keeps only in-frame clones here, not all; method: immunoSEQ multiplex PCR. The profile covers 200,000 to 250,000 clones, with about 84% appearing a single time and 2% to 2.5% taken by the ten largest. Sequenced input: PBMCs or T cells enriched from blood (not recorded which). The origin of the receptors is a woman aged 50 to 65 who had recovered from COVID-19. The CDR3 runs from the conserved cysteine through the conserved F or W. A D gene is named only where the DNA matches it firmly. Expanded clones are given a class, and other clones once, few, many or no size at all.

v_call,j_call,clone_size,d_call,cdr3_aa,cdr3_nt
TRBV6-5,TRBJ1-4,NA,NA,CASSYSGGTNEKLFF,TGTGCCAGCAGTTACTCGGGCGGGACTAATGAAAAACTGTTTTTT
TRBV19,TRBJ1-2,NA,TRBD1,CASSRPGQPTNYGYTF,TGTGCCAGTAGTCGCCCGGGACAGCCTACTAACTATGGCTACACCTTC
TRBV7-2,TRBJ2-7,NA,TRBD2,CASSPRGTSGGYEQYF,TGTGCCAGCAGCCCCCGAGGGACTAGCGGGGGCTACGAGCAGTACTTC
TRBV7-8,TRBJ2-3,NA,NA,CASSPSGPDTQYF,TGTGCCAGCAGCCCCTCAGGGCCAGATACGCAGTATTTT
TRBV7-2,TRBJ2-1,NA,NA,CASSSPRGSGNEQFF,TGTGCCAGCAGCTCCCCCCGGGGTAGCGGCAATGAGCAGTTCTTC
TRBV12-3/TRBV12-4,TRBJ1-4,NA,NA,CASSLGAGRVF,TGTGCCAGCAGTTTGGGAGCAGGGAGGGTTTTT
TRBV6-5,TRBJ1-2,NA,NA,CASTLRTGVDGYTF,TGTGCCAGCACCCTACGTACGGGGGTGGATGGCTACACCTTC
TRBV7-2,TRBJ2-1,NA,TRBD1,CASSYTGTGAGGNEQFF,TGTGCCAGCAGCTATACCGGGACAGGGGCGGGGGGCAATGAGCAGTTCTTC
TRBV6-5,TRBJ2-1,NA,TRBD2,CASSWTSKNNEQFF,TGTGCCAGCAGTTGGACTAGCAAAAACAATGAGCAGTTCTTC
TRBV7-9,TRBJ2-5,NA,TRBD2,CASSPGLGGETQYF,TGTGCCAGCAGCCCGGGACTAGGTGGCGAGACCCAGTACTTC
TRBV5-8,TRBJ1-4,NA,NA,CASSLAGEGTNEKLFF,TGTGCCAGCAGCTTGGCCGGGGAGGGAACAAATGAAAAACTGTTTTTT
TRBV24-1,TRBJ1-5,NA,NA,CATSESDQPQHF,TGTGCCACCAGTGAATCCGATCAGCCCCAGCATTTT
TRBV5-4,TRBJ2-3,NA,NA,CASSFPGTDTQYF,TGTGCCAGCAGCTTCCCGGGGACAGATACGCAGTATTTT
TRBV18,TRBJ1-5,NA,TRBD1,CASSPTDHQGAYQPQHF,TGTGCCAGCTCACCAACCGATCATCAGGGGGCATATCAGCCCCAGCATTTT
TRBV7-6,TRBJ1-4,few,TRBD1,CASSLVPPAGQGPGANEKLFF,TGTGCCAGCAGCTTAGTACCCCCGGCGGGACAGGGGCCAGGGGCTAATGAAAAACTGTTTTTT
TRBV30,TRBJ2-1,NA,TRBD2,CAWSFGTSVGNEQFF,TGTGCCTGGAGTTTCGGGACTAGTGTGGGGAATGAGCAGTTCTTC
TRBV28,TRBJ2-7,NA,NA,CASSLFLSPSYEQYF,TGTGCCAGCAGTTTATTCCTTTCCCCCTCCTACGAGCAGTACTTC